The T cell receptor beta chain under discussion was sequenced for a study of T cell responses to AZD1222 COVID-19 vaccine. The CDR3 length is 13 residues. Germline V lookup: CDR1 SGHTA, CDR2 FQGNSA. V was pared by 5 bases and J by 8 bases, with 15 bases between. Generated by immunoSEQ multiplex PCR, the TCRdb table keeps only in-frame clones and is missing some. The table has 120,000 to 150,000 clones, around 84% seen once; the top ten hold about 4.8%. The TCR comes from an adult who received the AZD1222 COVID-19 vaccine. The genes are TRBV7-2 and TRBJ1-2, with a weak D call TRBD1 (5 bases). The sequencing here drew on peripheral blood, taken 28 days after the second AZD1222 dose. CDR3 sequence (DNA): TGTGCCAGCAGCCACGGGGGGAGTGGAGGCTACACCTTC. Amino acid sequence: CASSHGGSGGYTF. Based on the CDR3 plus reference TRBV7-2 and TRBJ1-2, the full variable domain is GAGVSQSPSNKVTEKGKDVELRCDPISGHTALYWYRQSLGQGLEFLIYFQGNSAPDKSGLPSDRFSAERTGGSVSTLTIQRTQQEDSAVYLCASSHGGSGGYTFGSGTRLTVV.